A single sample is the source of the 3 T cell receptor beta chains below, sequenced in a study of CD8+ T cells in alopecia areata. The authors sorted pooled cutaneous lymph node cells using CD4, CD8alpha, NKG2D, NKG2ACE and other markers. In each case, RNA was isolated and then reverse transcribed into cDNA as the sequencing template. TCRdb keeps only in-frame clones here, not all; method: immunoSEQ multiplex PCR. There are 200,000 to 300,000 clones in the sample, none observed a single time. The sequenced material came from CD4+ T cells sorted from a lymph node. All receptors derive from a C3H/HeJ mouse with alopecia areata. The strain is characterized by the MHC haplotype H2-k.

This clone has just a few counts. Mouse gene names apply. The read stops 4 residues short of the end of the CDR3; the missing end is completed from the germline J gene. The rearrangement joins TRBV14 to TRBJ2-5, with 7 positions matching TRBD1. Germline loops: CDR1 SGHDT, CDR2 FRDEAV. The ends lost 1 base at V and 3 bases at J; junction bases unmatched: 2. CDR3 length equals 14 residues. The chain's CDR3 is CASSFGGQQDTQYF. The sequenced part of the CDR3 DNA is TGTGCCAGCAGTTTCGGGGGACAGCAAGAC.

This clone was counted between two and nine times. Gene names are mouse gene names. From the germline J gene comes the end of the CDR3, since the read stops 4 residues before it. V usage is TRBV13-1 and J usage is TRBJ2-2; TRBD1 is a possible D gene (6 bases). The CDR3 is 13 residues long. With 5 bases removed from V and 3 bases from J, the gap between germline ends came to 8 bases. Germline loops: CDR1 NSHNY, CDR2 SYGAGN. The CDR3 spells CASRRTDTGQLYF. The part of the CDR3 DNA that was read is TGTGCCAGCAGAAGGACAGACACCGGG.

The sample holds a few counts of this clone. The gene names given are mouse names. The read ends 3 residues shy of where the CDR3 ends; the end is completed using the germline J gene. Other DNA sequences in this specimen translate into the identical CDR3. The chain has TRBV31 and TRBJ1-6; TRBD1 agrees at 10 bases. TRBJ1-6 belongs to the ORF category, with a function that is uncertain. The CDR3 runs to 16 residues. Trimming removed 0 bases from V and 3 bases from J; junction bases left unmatched: 2. The V gene's germline CDR1 is GKSSPN and CDR2 SITVG. The CDR3 is CAWSLRTGGYNSPLYF. The sequenced CDR3 bases are TGTGCCTGGAGTCTCCGGACAGGGGGCTATAATTCGCCC.